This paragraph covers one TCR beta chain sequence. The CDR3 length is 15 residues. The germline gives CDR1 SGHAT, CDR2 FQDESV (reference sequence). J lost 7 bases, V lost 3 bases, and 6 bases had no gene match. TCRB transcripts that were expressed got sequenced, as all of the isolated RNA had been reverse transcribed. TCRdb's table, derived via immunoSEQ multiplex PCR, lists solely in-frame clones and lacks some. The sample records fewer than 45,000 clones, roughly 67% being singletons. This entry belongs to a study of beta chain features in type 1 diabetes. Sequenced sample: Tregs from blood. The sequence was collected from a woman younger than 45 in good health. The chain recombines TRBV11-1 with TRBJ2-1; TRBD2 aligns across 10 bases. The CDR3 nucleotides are TGTGCCAGCAGCTTCGTGGCTAGCGGGAGAAATGAGCAGTTCTTC. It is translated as CASSFVASGRNEQFF.